This T cell receptor (beta chain) was sequenced for a study of blood T cell repertoires in COVID-19. Study summary: The study drew acute and convalescent COVID-19 samples from the United States, Italy and Spain. Sources were T cells, B-cell-depleted T cells, or PBMCs; the material itself was cDNA or gDNA.

Authors' data handling: Using reference gene primer amplification, nucleated cell counts were estimated. Generated by immunoSEQ multiplex PCR, the TCRdb table keeps only in-frame clones and is missing some. That table is the source of V, J and clone size, and D and trimming were worked out from the DNA. This repertoire shows more than 200,000 clones, 80% to 90% found once; its top ten account for 4.2%. The CDR3 is 14 amino acids. The V gene's germline CDR1 is SGHRS and CDR2 YFSETQ. J was trimmed by 6 bases and V by 4 bases; bases with no gene match: 3. This TCR was recovered from a man in his 60s with acute or convalescent COVID-19. The sample was peripheral blood. V and J are TRBV5-1 and TRBJ2-1; TRBD2 aligns across 11 bases. This CDR3 is CASSPTSGVNEQFF. The CDR3 bases are TGCGCCAGCAGCCCGACTAGCGGGGTCAATGAGCAGTTCTTC.